This TCR beta chain was recovered during a study of T-cell memory formation after mild COVID-19. On the study more broadly: TCR clusters showed largely donor specificity.

Study conclusions and caveats: Cross-reactive memory appears to have joined, as suggested by some responding clones showing up in pre-infection memory. Largely, contracting CD4+ clones fell within CM and EM, and contracting CD8+ clones within EMRA.

Concerning this clonotype itself: Its antigen is as yet unknown.

The length of the CDR3 is 13 residues. V dropped 3 bases and J dropped 5 bases, with 13 bases sitting between them. The germline V gene has CDR1 SQVTM and CDR2 ANQGSEA. The 5'RACE method, run with constant-segment primers, produced TCR alpha and TCR beta cDNA libraries (carrying sample barcodes and UMIs). MiXCR, applied by TCRdb to the 5' RACE reads, yields one record per CDR3 protein. The sample has 300,000 to 350,000 distinct CDR3 sequences, roughly a fifth seen once. The TCR originated in a man aged 18 to 30 who had mild COVID-19 (a few samples of this study predate the infection). Cell type and time point are not known. Sequencing input: PBMCs or a T cell subset sorted from them (not recorded which). The rearrangement links TRBV29-1 to TRBJ2-5; no clear D. Written as DNA, the CDR3 is TGCAGCGTTGATCTTCCTCCTGGGGAGACCCAGTACTTC. It yields the protein CSVDLPPGETQYF.